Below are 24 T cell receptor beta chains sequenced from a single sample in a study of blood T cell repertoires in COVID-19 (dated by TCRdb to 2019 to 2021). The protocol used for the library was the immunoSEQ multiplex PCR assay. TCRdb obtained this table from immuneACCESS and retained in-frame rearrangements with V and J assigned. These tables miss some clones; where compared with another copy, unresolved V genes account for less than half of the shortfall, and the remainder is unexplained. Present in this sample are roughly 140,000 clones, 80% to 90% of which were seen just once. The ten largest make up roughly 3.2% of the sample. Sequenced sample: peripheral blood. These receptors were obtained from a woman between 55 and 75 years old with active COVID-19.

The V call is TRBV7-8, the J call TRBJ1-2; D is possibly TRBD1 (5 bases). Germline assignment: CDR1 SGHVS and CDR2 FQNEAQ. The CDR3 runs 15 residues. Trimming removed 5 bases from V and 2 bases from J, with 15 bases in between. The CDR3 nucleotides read TGTGCCAGCAGCCCTCGTGCAGGGTACAACTATGGCTACACCTTC. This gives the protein CASSPRAGYNYGYTF.

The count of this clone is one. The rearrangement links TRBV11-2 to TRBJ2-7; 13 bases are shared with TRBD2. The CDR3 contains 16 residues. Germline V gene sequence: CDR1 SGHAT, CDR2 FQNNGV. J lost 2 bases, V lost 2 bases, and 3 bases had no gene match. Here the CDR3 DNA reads TGTGCCAGCAGCTTACCCGGGACTAGCGGGACCTACGAGCAGTACTTC. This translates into CASSLPGTSGTYEQYF.

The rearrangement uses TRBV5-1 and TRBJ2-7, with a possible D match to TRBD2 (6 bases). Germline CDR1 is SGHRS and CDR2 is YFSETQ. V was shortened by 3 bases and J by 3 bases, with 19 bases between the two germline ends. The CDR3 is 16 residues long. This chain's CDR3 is CASSSPGGKLSYEQYF. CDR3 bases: TGCGCCAGCAGCTCGCCTGGAGGGAAGCTGAGCTACGAGCAGTACTTC.

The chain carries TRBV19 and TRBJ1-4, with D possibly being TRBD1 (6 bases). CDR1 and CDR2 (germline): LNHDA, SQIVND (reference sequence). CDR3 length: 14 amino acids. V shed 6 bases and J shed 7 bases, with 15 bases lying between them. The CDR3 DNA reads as TGTGCCAGTAGACCAGGGGCGGCTCCTGAAAAACTGTTTTTT. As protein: CASRPGAAPEKLFF.

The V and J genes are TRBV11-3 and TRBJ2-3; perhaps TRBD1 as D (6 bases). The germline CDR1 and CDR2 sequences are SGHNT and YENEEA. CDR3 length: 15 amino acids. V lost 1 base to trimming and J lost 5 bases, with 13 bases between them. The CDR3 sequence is CASSLGDTSGDTQYF. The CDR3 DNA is TGTGCCAGCAGCTTAGGGGACACCTCCGGAGATACGCAGTATTTT.

The CDR3 protein is CASRTGTGFNYGYTF. In DNA form, the CDR3 reads TGCGCCAGCAGAACCGGGACAGGGTTCAACTATGGCTACACCTTC. The chain has TRBV5-1 and TRBJ1-2; 9 nucleotides align to TRBD1. J gave up 2 bases and V 5 bases, and 7 bases lay outside the gene matches. Germline CDR1 reads SGHRS; CDR2 reads YFSETQ. This CDR3 region has 15 residues.

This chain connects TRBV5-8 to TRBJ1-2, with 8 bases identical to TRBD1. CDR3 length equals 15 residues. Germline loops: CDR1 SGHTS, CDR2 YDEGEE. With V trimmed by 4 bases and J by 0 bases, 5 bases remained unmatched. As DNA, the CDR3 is TGTGCCAGCAGCCTGGACAGGGCCTCTAACTATGGCTACACCTTC. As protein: CASSLDRASNYGYTF.

The CDR3 nucleotides are TGCGCCAGCAGCCAAGATCGGGGAGGGAGGGTCACAGATACGCAGTATTTT. Its protein is CASSQDRGGRVTDTQYF. The chain has TRBV4-1 and TRBJ2-3, with 7 bases lining up with TRBD2. J was trimmed by 2 bases and V by 0 bases; bases with no gene match: 8. This CDR3 has 17 residues. CDR1 is MGHRA and CDR2 is YSYEKL in the germline V gene.

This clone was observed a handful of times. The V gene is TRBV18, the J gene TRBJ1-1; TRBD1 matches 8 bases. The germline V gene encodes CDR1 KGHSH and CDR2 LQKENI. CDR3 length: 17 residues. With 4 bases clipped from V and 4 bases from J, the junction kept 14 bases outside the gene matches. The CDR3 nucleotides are TGTGCCAGCTCACAAACCGACAGGGGATCGTTTTCCACTGAAGCTTTCTTT. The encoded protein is CASSQTDRGSFSTEAFF.

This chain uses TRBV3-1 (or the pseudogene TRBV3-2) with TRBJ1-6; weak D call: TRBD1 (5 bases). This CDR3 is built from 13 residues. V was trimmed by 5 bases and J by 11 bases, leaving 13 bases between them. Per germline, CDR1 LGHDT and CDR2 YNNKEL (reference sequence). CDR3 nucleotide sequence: TGTGCCAGCAGCGCTGCCCAGGGCGCACCCCTCCACTTT. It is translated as CASSAAQGAPLHF.

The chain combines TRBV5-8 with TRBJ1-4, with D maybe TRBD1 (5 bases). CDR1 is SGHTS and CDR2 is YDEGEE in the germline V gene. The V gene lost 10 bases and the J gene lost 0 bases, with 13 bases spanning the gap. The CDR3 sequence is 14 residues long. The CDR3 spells CAPGRASTNEKLFF. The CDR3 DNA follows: TGTGCCCCAGGCAGGGCCTCAACTAATGAAAAACTGTTTTTT.

The CDR3: CSVRKGLAGGPYEQYF. The CDR3 DNA reads as TGCAGCGTTCGGAAGGGACTAGCGGGAGGGCCCTACGAGCAGTACTTC. The rearrangement joins TRBV29-1 to TRBJ2-7; TRBD2 matches 16 bases. Per the germline V gene, CDR1 is SQVTM and CDR2 is ANQGSEA. V gave up 5 bases and J gave up 2 bases; unmatched junction bases: 6. This CDR3 has 16 residues.

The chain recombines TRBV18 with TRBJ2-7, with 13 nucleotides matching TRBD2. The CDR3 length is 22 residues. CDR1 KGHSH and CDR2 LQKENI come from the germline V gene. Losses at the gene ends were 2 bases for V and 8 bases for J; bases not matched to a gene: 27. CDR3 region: CASSPGVGLAGEGTGGSDQQYF. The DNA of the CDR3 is TGTGCCAGCTCACCAGGGGTCGGACTAGCGGGAGAGGGGACGGGCGGATCTGATCAGCAGTACTTC.

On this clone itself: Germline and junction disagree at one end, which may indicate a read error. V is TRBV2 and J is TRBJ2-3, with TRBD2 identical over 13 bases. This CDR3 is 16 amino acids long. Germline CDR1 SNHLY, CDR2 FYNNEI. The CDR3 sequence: CASREGLAGARNTQYF. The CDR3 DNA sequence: TGTGCCAGCAGAGAAGGACTAGCGGGAGCCCGAAATACGCAGTATTTT.

CDR3 amino acids: CASSLSRTGNTDTQYF. The CDR3 DNA is TGTGCCAGCAGCCTGTCGCGGACAGGGAACACAGATACGCAGTATTTT. This rearrangement joins TRBV5-6 to TRBJ2-3; 8 bases agree with TRBD1. CDR1 and CDR2 from the germline V gene are SGHDT and YYEEEE. The CDR3 loop spans 16 amino acids. The V gene end was trimmed by 4 bases and the J gene end by 2 bases; junction bases not matched to a gene: 9.

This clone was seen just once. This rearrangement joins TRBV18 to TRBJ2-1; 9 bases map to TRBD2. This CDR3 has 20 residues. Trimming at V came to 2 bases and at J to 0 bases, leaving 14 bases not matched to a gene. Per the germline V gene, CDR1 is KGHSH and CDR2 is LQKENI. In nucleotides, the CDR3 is TGTGCCAGCTCACCATCCGGGACTAGCCGTAGGTCGAGCTCCTACAATGAGCAGTTCTTC. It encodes CASSPSGTSRRSSSYNEQFF.

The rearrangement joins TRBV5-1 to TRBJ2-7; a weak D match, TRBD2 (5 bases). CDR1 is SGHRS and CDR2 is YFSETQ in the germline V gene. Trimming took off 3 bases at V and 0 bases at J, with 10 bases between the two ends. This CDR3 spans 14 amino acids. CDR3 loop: CASSYGDSSYEQYF. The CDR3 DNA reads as TGCGCCAGCAGCTACGGGGATTCCTCCTACGAGCAGTACTTC.

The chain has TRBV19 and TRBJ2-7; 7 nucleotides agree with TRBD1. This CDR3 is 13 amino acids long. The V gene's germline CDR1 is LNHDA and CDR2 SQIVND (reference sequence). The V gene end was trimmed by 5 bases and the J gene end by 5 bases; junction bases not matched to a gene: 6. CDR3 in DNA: TGTGCCAGTAGTGCGACAGGGTACAACGAGCAGTACTTC. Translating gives CASSATGYNEQYF.

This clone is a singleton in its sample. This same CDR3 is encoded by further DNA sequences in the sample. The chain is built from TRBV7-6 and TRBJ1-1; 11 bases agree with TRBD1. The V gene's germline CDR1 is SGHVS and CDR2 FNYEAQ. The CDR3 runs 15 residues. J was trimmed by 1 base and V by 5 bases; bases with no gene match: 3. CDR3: CASSLGTGGNTEAFF. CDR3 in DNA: TGTGCCAGCAGCCTAGGGACAGGGGGGAACACTGAAGCTTTCTTT.

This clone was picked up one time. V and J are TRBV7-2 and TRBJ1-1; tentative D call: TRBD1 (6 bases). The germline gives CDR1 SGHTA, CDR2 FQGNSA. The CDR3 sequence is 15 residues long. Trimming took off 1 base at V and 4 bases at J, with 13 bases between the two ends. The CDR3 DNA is TGTGCCAGCAGCTTAGATTGGGGCAGGGGCACTGAAGCTTTCTTT. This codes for CASSLDWGRGTEAFF.

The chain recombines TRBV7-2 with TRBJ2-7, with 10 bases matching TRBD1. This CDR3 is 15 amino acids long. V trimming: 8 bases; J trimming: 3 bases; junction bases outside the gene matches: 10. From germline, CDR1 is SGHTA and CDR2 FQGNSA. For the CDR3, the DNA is TGTGCCAGCCGAAGGGGGACAGGGGAATTCTACGAGCAGTACTTC. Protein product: CASRRGTGEFYEQYF.

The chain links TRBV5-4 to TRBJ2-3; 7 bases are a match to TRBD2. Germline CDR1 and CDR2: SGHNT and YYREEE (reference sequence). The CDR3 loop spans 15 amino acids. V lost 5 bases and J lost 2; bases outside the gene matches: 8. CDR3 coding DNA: TGTGCCAGCAGACCTGTAGCGGGCGACACAGATACGCAGTATTTT. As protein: CASRPVAGDTDTQYF.

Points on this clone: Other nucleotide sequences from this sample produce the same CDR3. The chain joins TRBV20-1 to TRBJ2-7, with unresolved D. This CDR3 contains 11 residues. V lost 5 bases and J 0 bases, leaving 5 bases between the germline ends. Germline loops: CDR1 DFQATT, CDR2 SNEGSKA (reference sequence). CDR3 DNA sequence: TGCAGTGCTCTCAGCTCCTACGAGCAGTACTTC. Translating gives CSALSSYEQYF.

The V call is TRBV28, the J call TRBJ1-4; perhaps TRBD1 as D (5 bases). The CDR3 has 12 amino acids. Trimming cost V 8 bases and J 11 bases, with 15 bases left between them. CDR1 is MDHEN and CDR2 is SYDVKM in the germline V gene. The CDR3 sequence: CASGAGVGKLFF. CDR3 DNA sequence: TGTGCCAGCGGGGCGGGGGTAGGGAAACTGTTTTTT.